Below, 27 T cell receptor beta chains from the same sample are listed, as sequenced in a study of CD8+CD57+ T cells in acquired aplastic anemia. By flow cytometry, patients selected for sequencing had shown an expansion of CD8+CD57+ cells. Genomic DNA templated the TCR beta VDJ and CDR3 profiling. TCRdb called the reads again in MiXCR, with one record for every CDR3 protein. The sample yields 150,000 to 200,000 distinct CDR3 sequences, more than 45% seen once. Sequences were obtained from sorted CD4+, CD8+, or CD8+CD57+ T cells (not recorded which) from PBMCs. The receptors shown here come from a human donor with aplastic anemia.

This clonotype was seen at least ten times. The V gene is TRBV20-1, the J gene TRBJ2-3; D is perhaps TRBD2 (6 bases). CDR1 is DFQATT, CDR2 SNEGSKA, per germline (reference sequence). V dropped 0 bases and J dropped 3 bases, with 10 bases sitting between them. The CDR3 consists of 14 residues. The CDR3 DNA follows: TGCAGTGCTAGAGATTCGGAGGGAACAGATACGCAGTATTTT. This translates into CSARDSEGTDTQYF.

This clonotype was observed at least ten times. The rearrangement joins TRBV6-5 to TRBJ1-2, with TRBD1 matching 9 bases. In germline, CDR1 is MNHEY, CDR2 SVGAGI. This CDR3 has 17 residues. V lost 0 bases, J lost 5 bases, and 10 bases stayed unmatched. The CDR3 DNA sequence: TGTGCCAGCAGTTACTCGAGTAGGACAGGGGATAGATATGGCTACACCTTC. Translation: CASSYSSRTGDRYGYTF.

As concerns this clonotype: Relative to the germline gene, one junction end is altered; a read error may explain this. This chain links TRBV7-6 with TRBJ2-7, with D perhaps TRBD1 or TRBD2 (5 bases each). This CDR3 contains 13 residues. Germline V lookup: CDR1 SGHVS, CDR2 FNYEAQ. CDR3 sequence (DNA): TGTGCCAGCGGCCCGTTAGGGACCAACGAACAGTACTTC. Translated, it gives CASGPLGTNEQYF.

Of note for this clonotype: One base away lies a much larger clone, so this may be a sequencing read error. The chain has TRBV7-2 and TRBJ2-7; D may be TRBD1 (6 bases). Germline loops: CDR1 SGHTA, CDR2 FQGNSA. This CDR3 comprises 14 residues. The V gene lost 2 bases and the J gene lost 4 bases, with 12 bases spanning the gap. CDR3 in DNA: TGTGCCAGCAGCTTAACGGCCAGGGGTTACGAGCAGTACTTC. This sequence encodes CASSLTARGYEQYF.

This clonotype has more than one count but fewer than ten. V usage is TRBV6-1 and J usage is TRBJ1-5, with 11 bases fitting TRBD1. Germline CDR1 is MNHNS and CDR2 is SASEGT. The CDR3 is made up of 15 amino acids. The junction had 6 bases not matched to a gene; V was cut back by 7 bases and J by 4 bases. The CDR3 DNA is TGTGCCAGCAAACCCGGGACAGGGGGAAATCAGCCCCAGCATTTT. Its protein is CASKPGTGGNQPQHF.

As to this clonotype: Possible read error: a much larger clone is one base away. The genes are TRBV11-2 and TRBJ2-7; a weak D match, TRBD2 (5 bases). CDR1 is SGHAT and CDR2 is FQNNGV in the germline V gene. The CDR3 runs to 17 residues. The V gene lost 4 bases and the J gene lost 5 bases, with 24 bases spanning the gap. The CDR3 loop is CASSSLGLWEMKNEQYF. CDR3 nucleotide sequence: TGTGCCAGCAGCTCCCTCGGATTGTGGGAGATGAAAAACGAGCAGTACTTC.

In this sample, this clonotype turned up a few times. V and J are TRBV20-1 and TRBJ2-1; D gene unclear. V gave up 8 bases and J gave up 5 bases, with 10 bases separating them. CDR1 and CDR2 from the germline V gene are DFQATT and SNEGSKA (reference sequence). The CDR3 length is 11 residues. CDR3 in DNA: TGCAGTCCGGAGAGCCACAATGAGCAGTTCTTC. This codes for CSPESHNEQFF.

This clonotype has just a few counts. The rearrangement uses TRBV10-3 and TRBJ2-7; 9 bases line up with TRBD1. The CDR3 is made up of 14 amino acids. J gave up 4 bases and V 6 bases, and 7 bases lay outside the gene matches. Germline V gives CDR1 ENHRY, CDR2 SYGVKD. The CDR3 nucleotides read TGTGCCATCAGGGGGGGGACAGGGTTATACGAGCAGTACTTC. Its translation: CAIRGGTGLYEQYF.

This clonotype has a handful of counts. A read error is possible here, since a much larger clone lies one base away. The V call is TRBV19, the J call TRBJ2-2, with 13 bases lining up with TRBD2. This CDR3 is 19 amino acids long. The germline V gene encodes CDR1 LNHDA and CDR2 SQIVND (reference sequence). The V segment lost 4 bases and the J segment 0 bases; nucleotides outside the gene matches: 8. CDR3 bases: TGTGCCAGTAGTACCCTACTAGCGGGAGGGCCTCCGAACACCGGGGAGCTGTTTTTT. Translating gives CASSTLLAGGPPNTGELFF.

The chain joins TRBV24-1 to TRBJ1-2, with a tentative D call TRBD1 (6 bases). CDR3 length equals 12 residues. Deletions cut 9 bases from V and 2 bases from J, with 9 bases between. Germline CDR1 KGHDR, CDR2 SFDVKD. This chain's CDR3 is CATSGGNYGYTF. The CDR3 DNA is TGTGCCACCTCTGGGGGCAACTATGGCTACACCTTC.

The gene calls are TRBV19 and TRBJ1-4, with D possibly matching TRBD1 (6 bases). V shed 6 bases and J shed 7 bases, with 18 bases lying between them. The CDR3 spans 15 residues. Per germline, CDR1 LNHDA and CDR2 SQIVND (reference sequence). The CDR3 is CASRSPQGSGEKLFF. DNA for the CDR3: TGTGCCAGTAGATCCCCACAGGGTTCGGGTGAAAAACTGTTTTTT.

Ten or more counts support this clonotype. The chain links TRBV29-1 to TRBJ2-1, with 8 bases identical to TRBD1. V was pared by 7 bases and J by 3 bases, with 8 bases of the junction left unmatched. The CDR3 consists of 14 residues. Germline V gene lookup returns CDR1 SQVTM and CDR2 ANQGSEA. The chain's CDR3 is CSALTGVGYNEQFF. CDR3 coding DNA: TGCAGCGCCTTGACAGGGGTGGGCTACAATGAGCAGTTCTTC.

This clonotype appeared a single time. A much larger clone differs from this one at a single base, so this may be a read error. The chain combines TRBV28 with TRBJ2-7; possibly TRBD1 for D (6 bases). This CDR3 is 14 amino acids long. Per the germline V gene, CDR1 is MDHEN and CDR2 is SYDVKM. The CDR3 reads CASSRQGTAYDQYF. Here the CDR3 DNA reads TGTGCCAGCAGTCGCCAGGGGACCGCCTACGACCAGTACTTC.

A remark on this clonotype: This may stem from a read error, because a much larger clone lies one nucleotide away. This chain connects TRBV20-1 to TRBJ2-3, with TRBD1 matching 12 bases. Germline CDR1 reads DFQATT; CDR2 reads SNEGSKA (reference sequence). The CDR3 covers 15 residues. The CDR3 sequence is CSAPPGQGASDSQYF. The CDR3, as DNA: TGCAGTGCCCCCCCGGGACAGGGGGCTTCAGATTCGCAGTATTTT.

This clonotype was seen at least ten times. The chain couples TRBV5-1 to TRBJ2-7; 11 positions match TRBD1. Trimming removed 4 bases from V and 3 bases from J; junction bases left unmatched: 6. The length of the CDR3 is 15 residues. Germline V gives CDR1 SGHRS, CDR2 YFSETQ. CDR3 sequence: CASSISGTGGYEQYF. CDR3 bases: TGCGCCAGCAGCATCTCCGGGACAGGGGGCTACGAGCAGTACTTC.

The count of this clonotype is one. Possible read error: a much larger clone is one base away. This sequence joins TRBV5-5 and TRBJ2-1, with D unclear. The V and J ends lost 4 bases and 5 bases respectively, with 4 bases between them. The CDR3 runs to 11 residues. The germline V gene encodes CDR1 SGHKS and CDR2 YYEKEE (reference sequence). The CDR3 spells CASSQNNEQFF. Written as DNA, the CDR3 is TGTGCCAGCAGCCAAAACAATGAGCAGTTCTTC.

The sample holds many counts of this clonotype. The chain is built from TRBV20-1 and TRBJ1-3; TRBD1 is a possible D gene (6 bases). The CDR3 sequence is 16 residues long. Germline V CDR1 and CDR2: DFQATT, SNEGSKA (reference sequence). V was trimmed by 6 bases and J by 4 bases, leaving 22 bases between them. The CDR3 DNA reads TGCAGTGCCGCAACCCCGAGACAGGCCGGAGGAAACACCATATATTTT. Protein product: CSAATPRQAGGNTIYF.

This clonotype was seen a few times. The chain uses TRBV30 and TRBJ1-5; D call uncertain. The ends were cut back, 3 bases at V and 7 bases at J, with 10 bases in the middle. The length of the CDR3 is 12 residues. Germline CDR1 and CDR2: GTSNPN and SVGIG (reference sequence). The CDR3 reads CAWSQRGQPQHF. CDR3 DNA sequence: TGTGCCTGGAGCCAGCGGGGACAGCCCCAGCATTTT.

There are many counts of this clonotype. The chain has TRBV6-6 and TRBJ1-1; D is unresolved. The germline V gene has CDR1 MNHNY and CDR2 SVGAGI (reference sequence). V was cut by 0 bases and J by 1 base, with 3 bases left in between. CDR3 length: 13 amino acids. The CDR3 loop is CASSYSWNTEAFF. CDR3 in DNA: TGTGCCAGCAGTTACTCTTGGAACACTGAAGCTTTCTTT.

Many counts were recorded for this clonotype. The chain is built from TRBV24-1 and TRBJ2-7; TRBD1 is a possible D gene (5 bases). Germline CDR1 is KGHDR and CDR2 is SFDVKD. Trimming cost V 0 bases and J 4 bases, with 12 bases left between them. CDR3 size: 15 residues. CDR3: CATSDLGQGTYEQYF. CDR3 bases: TGTGCCACCAGTGATTTGGGGCAGGGAACGTACGAGCAGTACTTC.

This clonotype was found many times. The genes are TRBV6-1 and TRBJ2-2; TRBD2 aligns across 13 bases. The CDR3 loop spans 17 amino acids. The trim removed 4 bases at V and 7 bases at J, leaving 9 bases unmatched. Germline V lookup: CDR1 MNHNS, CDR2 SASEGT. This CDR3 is CASSADGLAGVIGELFF. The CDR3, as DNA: TGTGCCAGCAGTGCTGACGGACTAGCGGGAGTGATCGGGGAGCTGTTTTTT.

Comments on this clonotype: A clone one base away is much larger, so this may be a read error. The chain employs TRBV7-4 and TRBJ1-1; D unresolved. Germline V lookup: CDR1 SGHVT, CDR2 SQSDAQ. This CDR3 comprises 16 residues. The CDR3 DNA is TGTGCCGGCAGCCCCCGTCGAGCATCAGACTCCACTGAAGCTTTCTTT. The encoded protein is CAGSPRRASDSTEAFF.

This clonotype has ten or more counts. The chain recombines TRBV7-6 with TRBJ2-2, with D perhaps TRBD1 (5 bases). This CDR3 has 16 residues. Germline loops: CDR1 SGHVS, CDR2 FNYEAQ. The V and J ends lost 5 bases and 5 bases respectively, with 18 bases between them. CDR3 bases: TGTGCCAGCAGCCTTAGAGGTGGCCAGGGAACCGGGGAGCTGTTTTTT. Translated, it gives CASSLRGGQGTGELFF.

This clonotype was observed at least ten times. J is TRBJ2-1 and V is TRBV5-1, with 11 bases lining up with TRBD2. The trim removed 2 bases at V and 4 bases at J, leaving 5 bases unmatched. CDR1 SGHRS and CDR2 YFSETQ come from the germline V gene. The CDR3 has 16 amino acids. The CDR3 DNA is TGCGCCAGCAGCTTTGGAGGGACTAGCGGTTACAATGAGCAGTTCTTC. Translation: CASSFGGTSGYNEQFF.

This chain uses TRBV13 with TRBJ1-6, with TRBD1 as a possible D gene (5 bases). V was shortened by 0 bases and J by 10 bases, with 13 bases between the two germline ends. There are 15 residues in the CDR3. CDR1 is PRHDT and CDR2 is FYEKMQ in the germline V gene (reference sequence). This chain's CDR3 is CASSLGSGTVSPLHF. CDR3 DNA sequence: TGTGCCAGCAGCTTAGGCTCCGGGACCGTCTCACCCCTCCACTTT.

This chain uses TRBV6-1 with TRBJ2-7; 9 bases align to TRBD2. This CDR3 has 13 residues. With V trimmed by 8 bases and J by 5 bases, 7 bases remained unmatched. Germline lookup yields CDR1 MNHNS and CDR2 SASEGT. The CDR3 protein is CASLGSGSHEQYF. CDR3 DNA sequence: TGTGCCAGCCTGGGTAGCGGGAGCCACGAGCAGTACTTC.

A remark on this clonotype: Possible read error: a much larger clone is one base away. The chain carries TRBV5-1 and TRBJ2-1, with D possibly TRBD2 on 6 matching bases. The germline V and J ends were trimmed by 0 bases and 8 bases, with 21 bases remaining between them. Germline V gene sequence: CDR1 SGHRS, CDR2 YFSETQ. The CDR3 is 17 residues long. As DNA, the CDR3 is TGCGCCAGCAGCTTGGAGCGGCAGCGGGTCATAGGGGATGAGCAGTTCTTC. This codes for CASSLERQRVIGDEQFF.